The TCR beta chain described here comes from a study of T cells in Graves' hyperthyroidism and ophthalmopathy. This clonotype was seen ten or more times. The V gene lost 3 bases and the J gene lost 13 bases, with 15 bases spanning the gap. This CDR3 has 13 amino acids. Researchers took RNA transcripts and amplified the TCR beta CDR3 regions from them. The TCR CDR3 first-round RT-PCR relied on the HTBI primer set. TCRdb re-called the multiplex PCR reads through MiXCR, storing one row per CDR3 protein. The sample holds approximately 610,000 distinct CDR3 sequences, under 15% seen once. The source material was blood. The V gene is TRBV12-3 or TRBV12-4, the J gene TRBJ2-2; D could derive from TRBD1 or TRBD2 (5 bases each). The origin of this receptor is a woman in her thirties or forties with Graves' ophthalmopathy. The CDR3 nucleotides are TGTGCCAGCAGTTTCAGTCTCGGGGCTGGGCTGTTTTTT. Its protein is CASSFSLGAGLFF.